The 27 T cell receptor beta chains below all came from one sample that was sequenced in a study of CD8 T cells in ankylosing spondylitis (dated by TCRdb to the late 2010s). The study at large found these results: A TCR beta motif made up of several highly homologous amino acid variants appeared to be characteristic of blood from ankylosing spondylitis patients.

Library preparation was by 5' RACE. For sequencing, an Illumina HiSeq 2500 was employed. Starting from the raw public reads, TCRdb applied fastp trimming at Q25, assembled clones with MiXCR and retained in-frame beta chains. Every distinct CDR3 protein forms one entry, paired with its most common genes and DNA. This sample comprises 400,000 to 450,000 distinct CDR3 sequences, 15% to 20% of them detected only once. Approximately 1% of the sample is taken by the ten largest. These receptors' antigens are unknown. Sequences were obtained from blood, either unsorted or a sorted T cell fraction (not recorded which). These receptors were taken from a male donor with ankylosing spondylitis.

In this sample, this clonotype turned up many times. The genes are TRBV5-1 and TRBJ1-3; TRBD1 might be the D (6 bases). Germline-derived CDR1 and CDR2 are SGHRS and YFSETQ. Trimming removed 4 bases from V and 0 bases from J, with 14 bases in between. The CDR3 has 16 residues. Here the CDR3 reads CASSVDRTNSGNTIYF. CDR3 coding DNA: TGCGCCAGCAGCGTGGACAGAACTAACTCTGGAAACACCATATATTTT.

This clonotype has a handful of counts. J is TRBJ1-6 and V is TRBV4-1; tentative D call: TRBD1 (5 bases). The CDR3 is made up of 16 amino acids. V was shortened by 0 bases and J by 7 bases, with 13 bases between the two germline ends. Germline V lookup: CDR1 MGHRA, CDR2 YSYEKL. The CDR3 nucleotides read TGCGCCAGCAGCCAAGAGGGGAACAGGAACAATTCACCCCTCCACTTT. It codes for CASSQEGNRNNSPLHF.

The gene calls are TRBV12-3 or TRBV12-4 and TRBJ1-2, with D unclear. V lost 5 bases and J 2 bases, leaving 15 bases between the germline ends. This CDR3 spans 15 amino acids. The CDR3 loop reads CASSPSHKTNYGYTF. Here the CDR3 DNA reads TGTGCCAGCAGTCCCTCGCACAAGACGAACTATGGCTACACCTTC.

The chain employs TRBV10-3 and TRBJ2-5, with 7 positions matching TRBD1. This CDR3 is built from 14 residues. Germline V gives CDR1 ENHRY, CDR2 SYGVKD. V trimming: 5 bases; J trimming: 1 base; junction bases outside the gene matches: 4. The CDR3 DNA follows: TGTGCCATCAGTCCAGGGACAGCCCAAGAGACCCAGTACTTC. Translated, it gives CAISPGTAQETQYF.

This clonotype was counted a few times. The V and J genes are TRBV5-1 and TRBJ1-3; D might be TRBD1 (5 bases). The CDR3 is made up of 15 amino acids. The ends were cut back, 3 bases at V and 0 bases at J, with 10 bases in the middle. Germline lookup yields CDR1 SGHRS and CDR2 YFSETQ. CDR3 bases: TGCGCCAGCAGCTCGCAGGGCCTCTCTGGAAACACCATATATTTT. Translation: CASSSQGLSGNTIYF. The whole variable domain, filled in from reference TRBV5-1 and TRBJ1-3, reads KAGVTQTPRYLIKTRGQQVTLSCSPISGHRSVSWYQQTPGQGLQFLFEYFSETQRNKGNFPGRFSGRQFSNSRSEMNVSTLELGDSALYLCASSSQGLSGNTIYFGEGSWLTVV.

CDR3 protein: CASSLNSGTGTETQYF. The CDR3 nucleotides read TGTGCCAGCAGCCTGAATTCCGGGACAGGGACGGAGACCCAGTACTTC. V and J are TRBV7-2 and TRBJ2-5; 9 bases match TRBD1. CDR3 size: 16 residues. CDR1 SGHTA and CDR2 FQGNSA come from the germline V gene. With V trimmed by 5 bases and J by 5 bases, 12 bases remained unmatched.

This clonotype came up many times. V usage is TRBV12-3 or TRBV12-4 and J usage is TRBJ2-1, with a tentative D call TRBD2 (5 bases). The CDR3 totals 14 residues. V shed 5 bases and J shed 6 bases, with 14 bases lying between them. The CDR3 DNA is TGTGCCAGCAGTCCATCAAGCGGAAGCAATGAGCAGTTCTTC. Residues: CASSPSSGSNEQFF.

CDR3 DNA: TGTGCCAGCTCACCACCGGCAGGGACCGCGAACACTGAAGCTTTCTTT. Residues: CASSPPAGTANTEAFF. The chain joins TRBV18 to TRBJ1-1; perhaps TRBD1 as D (5 bases). V gave up 0 bases and J gave up 1 base, with 12 bases separating them. The CDR3 has 16 amino acids. The germline V gene encodes CDR1 KGHSH and CDR2 LQKENI.

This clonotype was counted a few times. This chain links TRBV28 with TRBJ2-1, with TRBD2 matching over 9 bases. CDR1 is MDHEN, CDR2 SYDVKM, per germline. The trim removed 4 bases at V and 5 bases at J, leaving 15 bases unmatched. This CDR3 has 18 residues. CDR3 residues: CASSSPGGAGGPNNEQFF. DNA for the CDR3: TGTGCCAGCAGTTCCCCCGGCGGGGCGGGAGGGCCTAACAATGAGCAGTTCTTC.

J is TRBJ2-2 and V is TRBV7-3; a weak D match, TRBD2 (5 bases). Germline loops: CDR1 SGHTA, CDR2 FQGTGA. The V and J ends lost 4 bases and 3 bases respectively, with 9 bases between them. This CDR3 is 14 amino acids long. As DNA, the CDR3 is TGTGCCAGCAGCTACGAGGGCCACACCGGGGAGCTGTTTTTT. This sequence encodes CASSYEGHTGELFF.

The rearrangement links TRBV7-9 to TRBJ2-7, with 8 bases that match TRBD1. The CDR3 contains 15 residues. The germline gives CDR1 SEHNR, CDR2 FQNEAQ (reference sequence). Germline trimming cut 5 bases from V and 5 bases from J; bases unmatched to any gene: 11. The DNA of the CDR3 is TGTGCCAGCAGCCCCCGGACAGGGAAATACAACGAGCAGTACTTC. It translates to CASSPRTGKYNEQYF. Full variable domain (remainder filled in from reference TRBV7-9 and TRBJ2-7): DTGVSQNPRHKITKRGQNVTFRCDPISEHNRLYWYRQTLGQGPEFLTYFQNEAQLEKSRLLSDRFSAERPKGSFSTLEIQRTEQGDSAMYLCASSPRTGKYNEQYFGPGTRLTVT.

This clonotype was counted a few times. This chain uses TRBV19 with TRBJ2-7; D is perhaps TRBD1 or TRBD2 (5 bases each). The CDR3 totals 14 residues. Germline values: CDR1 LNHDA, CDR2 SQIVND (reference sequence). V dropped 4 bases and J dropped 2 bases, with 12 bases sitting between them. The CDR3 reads CASSTGRKTYEQYF. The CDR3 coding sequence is TGTGCCAGTAGTACGGGACGCAAAACCTACGAGCAGTACTTC.

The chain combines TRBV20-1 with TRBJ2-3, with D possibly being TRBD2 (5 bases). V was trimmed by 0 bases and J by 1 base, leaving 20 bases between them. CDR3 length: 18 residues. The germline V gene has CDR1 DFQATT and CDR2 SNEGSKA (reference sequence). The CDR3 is CSARDPRSSGEGTDTQYF. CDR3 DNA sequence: TGCAGTGCTAGAGACCCCCGGTCCAGCGGTGAAGGCACAGATACGCAGTATTTT.

The CDR3 loop is CASNVGPNLMNTEAFF. The CDR3 DNA is TGTGCCAGCAACGTAGGGCCAAATCTTATGAACACTGAAGCTTTCTTT. The chain links TRBV6-1 to TRBJ1-1; no definite D call. This CDR3 region has 16 residues. Trimming pared 7 bases from V and 0 bases from J, leaving 18 bases between. Germline V CDR1 and CDR2: MNHNS, SASEGT.

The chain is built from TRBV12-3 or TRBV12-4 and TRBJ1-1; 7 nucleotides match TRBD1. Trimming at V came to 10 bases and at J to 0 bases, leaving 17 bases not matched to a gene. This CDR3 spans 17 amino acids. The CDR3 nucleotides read TGTGCCACAACCCCCAGGGGGGGGAAGCTGGTGAACACTGAAGCTTTCTTT. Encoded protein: CATTPRGGKLVNTEAFF.

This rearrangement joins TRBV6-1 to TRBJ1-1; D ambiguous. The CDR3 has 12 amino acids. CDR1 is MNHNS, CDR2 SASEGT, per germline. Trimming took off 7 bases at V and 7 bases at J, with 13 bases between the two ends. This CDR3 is CASKQRSNEAFF. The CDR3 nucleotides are TGTGCCAGCAAGCAGCGAAGTAATGAAGCTTTCTTT.

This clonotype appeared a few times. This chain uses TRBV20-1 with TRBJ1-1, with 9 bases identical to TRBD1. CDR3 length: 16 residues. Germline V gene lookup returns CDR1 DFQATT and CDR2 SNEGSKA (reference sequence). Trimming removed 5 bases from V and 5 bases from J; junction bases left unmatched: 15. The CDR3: CSAHSQGANINTEAFF. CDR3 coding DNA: TGCAGTGCTCACTCACAGGGGGCGAATATAAATACTGAAGCTTTCTTT.

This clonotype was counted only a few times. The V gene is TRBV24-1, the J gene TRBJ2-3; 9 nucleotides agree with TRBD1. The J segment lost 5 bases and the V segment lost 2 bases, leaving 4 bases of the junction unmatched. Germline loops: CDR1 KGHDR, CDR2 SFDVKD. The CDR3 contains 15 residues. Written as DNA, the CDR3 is TGTGCCACCAGTGATTCGACAGGGGGTATAGATACGCAGTATTTT. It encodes CATSDSTGGIDTQYF.

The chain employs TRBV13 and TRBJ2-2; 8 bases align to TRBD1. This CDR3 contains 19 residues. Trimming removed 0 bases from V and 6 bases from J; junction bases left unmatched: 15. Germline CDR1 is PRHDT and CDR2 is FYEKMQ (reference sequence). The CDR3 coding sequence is TGTGCCAGCAGCTTAGGCGTGGACAGGGTACGGGGCAGGGCCGGGGAGCTGTTTTTT. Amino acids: CASSLGVDRVRGRAGELFF.

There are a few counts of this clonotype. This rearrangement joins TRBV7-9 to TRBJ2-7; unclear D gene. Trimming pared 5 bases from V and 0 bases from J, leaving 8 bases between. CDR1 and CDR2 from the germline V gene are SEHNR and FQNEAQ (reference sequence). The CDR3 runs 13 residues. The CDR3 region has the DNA TGTGCCAGCAGCCCACCGACCTCCTACGAGCAGTACTTC. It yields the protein CASSPPTSYEQYF. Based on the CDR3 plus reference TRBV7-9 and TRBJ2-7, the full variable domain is DTGVSQNPRHKITKRGQNVTFRCDPISEHNRLYWYRQTLGQGPEFLTYFQNEAQLEKSRLLSDRFSAERPKGSFSTLEIQRTEQGDSAMYLCASSPPTSYEQYFGPGTRLTVT.

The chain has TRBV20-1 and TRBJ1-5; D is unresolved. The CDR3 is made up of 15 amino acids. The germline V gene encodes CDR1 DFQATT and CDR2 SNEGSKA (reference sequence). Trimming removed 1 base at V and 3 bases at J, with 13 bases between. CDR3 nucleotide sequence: TGCAGTGCTAGAGTAGGTCAGACTTACAATCAGCCCCAGCATTTT. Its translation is CSARVGQTYNQPQHF.

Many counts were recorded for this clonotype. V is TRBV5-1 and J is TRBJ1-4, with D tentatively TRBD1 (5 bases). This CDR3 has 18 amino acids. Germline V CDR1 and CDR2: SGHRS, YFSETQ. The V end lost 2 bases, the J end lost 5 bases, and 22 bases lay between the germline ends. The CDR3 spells CASSLDTYPGGRNEKLFF. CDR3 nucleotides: TGCGCCAGCAGCTTAGACACCTACCCCGGGGGGAGGAATGAAAAACTGTTTTTT. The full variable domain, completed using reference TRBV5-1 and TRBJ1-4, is KAGVTQTPRYLIKTRGQQVTLSCSPISGHRSVSWYQQTPGQGLQFLFEYFSETQRNKGNFPGRFSGRQFSNSRSEMNVSTLELGDSALYLCASSLDTYPGGRNEKLFFGSGTQLSVL.

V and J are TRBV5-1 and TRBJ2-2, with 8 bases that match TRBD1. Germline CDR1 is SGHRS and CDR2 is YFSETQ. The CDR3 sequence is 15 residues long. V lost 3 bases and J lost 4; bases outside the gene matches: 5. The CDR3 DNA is TGCGCCAGCAGCTCGCCCGGACAGGGCACCGGGGAGCTGTTTTTT. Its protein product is CASSSPGQGTGELFF.

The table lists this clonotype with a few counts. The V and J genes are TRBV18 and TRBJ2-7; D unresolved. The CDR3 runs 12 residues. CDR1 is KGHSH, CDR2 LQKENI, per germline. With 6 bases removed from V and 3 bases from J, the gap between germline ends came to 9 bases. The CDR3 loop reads CASSDVGYEQYF. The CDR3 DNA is TGTGCCAGCTCGGACGTGGGCTACGAGCAGTACTTC. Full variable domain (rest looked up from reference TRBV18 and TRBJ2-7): NAGVMQNPRHLVRRRGQEARLRCSPMKGHSHVYWYRQLPEEGLKFMVYLQKENIIDESGMPKERFSAEFPKEGPSILRIQQVVRGDSAAYFCASSDVGYEQYFGPGTRLTVT.

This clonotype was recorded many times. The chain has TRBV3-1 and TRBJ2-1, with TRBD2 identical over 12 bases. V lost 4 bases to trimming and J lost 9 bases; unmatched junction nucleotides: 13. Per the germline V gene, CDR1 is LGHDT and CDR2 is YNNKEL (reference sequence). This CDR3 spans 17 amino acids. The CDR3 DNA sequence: TGTGCCAGCAGCCCCGCCATTCCTAGCGGGGGGGCGGGTGAGCAGTTCTTC. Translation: CASSPAIPSGGAGEQFF.

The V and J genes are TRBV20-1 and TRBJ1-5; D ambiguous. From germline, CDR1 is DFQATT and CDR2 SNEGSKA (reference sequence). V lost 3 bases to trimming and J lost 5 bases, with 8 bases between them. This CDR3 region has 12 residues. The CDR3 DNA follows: TGCAGTGCTAGGGTTGGGGATCAGCCCCAGCATTTT. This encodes CSARVGDQPQHF.

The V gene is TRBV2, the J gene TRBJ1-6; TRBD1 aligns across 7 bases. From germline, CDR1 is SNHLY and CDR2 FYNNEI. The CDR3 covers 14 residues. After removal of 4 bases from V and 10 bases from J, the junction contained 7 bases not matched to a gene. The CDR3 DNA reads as TGTGCCAGCAGTGTTCAGGGGGTAGCGTCACCCCTCCACTTT. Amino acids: CASSVQGVASPLHF.